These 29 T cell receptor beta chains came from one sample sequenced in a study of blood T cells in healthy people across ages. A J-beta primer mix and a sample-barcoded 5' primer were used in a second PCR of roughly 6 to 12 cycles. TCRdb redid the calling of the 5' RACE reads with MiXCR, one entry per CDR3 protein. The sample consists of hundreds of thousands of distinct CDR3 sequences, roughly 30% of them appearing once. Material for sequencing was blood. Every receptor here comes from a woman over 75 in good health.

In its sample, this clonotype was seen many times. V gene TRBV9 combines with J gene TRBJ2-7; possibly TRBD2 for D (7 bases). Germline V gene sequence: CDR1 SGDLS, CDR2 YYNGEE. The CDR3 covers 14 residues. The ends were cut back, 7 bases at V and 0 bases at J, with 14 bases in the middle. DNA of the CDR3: TGTGCCAGCTCATGGGGAGGGGGCTCCTACGAGCAGTACTTC. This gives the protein CASSWGGGSYEQYF.

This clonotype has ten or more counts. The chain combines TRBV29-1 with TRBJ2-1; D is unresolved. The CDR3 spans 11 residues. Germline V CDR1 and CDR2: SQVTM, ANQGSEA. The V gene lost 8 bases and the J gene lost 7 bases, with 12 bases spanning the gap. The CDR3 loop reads CSSANGNEQFF. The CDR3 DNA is TGCAGCTCCGCCAACGGGAATGAGCAGTTCTTC.

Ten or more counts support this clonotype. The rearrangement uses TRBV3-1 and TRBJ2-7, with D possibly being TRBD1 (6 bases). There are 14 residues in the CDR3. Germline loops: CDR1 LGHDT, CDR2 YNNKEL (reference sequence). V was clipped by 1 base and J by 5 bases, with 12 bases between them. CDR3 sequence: CASSQGRGTHEQYF. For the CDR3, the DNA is TGTGCCAGCAGCCAAGGCAGGGGTACCCACGAGCAGTACTTC.

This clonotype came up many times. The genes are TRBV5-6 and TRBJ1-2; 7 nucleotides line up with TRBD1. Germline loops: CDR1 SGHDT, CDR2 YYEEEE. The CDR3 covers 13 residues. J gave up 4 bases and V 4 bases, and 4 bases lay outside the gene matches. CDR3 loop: CASSPGTAYGYTF. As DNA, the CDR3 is TGTGCCAGCAGCCCGGGGACAGCCTATGGCTACACCTTC.

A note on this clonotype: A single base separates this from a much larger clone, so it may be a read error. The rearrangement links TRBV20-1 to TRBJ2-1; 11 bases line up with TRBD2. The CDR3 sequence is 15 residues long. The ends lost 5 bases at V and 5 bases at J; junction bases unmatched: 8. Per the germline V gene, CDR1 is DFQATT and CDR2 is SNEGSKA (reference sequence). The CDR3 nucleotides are TGCAGTGCTTACGCCATAGCGGGGGGGCACAATGAGCAGTTCTTC. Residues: CSAYAIAGGHNEQFF.

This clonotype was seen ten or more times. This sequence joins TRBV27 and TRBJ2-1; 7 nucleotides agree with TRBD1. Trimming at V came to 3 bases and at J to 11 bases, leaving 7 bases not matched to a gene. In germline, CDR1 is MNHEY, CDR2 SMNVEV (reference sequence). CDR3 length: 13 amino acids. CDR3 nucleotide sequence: TGTGCCAGCAGTTTGTACACAGGGGTCCAGCAGTTCTTC. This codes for CASSLYTGVQQFF.

The CDR3 loop is CAIRGENYGYTF. The CDR3 nucleotides are TGTGCCATCAGAGGGGAGAACTATGGCTACACCTTC. This chain links TRBV10-3 with TRBJ1-2; D is perhaps TRBD1 (5 bases). Germline CDR1 is ENHRY and CDR2 is SYGVKD. The CDR3 is 12 residues long. Between the trimmed V and J ends, which lost 6 bases and 2 bases, there was a span of 7 bases.

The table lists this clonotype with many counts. The CDR3, as DNA: TGTGCCAGCAGTGGCCAAGGGGGGCGAGGGTATGGCTACACCTTC. Translation gives CASSGQGGRGYGYTF. The chain combines TRBV25-1 with TRBJ1-2; possibly TRBD1 for D (6 bases). Between the trimmed V and J ends, which lost 4 bases and 5 bases, there was a span of 17 bases. Germline loops: CDR1 MGHDK, CDR2 SYGVNS. The CDR3 loop spans 15 amino acids.

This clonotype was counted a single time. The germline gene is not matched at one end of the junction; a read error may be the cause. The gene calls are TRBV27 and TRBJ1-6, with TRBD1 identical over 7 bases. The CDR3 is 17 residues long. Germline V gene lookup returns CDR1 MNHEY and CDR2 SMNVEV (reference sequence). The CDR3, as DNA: TGTGCCAGCAGTTCCCTGAACAGGGGAGTGGGGGGCTCACCCCCCCACTTT. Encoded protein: CASSSLNRGVGGSPPHF.

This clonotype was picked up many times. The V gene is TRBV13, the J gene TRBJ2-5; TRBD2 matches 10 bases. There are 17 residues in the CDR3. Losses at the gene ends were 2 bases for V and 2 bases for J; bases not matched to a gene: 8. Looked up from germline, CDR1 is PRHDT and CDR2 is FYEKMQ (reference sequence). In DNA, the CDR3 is TGTGCCAGCAGCTTACGCCGAATAGCGGGGGGACAAGAGACCCAGTACTTC. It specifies CASSLRRIAGGQETQYF.

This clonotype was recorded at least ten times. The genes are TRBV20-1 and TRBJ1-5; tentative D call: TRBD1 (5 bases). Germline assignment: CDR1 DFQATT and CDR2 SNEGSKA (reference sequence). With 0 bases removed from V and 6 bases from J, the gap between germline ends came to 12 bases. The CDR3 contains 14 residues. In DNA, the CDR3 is TGCAGTGCTAGAGATATGAGGGGAGGTCAGCCCCAGCATTTT. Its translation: CSARDMRGGQPQHF.

The CDR3 DNA reads as TGTGCCAGCAGTCTAGTGGGGGGGCAAAACTACAATGAGCAGTTCTTC. As protein: CASSLVGGQNYNEQFF. The chain uses TRBV4-2 and TRBJ2-1, with D perhaps TRBD2 (7 bases). The CDR3 runs to 16 residues. The V end was cut by 6 bases, the J end by 3 bases, with 18 bases between. Germline V lookup: CDR1 LGHNA, CDR2 YNFKEQ.

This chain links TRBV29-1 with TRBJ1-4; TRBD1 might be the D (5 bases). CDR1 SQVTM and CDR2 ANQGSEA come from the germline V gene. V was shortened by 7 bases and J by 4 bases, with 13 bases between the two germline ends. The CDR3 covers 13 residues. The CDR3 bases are TGCAGCGCCACAGGTCAGCTTAATGAAAAACTGTTTTTT. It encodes CSATGQLNEKLFF.

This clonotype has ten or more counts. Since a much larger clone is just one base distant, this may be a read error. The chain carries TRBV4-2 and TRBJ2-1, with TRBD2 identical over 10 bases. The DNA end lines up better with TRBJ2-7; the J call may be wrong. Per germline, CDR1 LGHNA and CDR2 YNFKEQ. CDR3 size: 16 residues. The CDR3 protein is CASSLLSGGAYNEQYF. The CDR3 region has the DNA TGTGCCAGCAGCCTCTTAAGCGGGGGGGCCTACAATGAGCAGTACTTC.

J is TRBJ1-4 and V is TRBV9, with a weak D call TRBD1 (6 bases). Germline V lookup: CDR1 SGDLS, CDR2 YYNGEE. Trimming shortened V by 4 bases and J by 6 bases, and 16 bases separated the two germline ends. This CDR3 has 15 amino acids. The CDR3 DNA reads TGTGCCAGCAGCCCCCGGGGCAGGGGAGATGAAAAACTGTTTTTT. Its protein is CASSPRGRGDEKLFF.

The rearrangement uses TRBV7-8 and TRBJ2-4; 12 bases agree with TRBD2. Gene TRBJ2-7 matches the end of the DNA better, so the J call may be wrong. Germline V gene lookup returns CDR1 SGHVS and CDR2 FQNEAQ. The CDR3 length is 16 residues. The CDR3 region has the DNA TGTGCCAGCAGCTTAGCCCGGACTAGCGGGGTCGACGAGCAGTACTTC. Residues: CASSLARTSGVDEQYF.

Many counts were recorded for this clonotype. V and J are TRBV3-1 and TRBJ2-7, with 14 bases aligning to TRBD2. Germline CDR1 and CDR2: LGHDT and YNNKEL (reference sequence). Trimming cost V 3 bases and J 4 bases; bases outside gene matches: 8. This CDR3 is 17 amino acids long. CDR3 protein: CASSQTGLAGGFYEQYF. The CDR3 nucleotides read TGTGCCAGCAGCCAGACCGGACTAGCGGGGGGCTTTTACGAGCAGTACTTC.

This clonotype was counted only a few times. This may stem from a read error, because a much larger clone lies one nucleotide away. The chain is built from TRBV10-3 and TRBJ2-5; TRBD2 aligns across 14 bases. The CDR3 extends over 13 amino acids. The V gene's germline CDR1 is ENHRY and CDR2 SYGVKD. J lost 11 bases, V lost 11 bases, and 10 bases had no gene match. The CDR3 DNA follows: TGTGCCGTGACTAGCGGGGGGGCAAATGAGCAGTACTTC. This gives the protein CAVTSGGANEQYF.

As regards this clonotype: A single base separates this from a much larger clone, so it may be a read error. CDR3 sequence: CASSSARGAGEYF. The CDR3 region has the DNA TGTGCCAGCAGTTCTGCCCGGGGCGCTGGGGAGTACTTC. This chain connects TRBV6-2 or TRBV6-3 to TRBJ2-5, with D perhaps matching TRBD1 or TRBD2 (5 bases each). The CDR3 sequence is 13 residues long. V lost 4 bases and J 12 bases, leaving 18 bases between the germline ends. Germline loops: CDR1 MNHEY, CDR2 SVGEGT.

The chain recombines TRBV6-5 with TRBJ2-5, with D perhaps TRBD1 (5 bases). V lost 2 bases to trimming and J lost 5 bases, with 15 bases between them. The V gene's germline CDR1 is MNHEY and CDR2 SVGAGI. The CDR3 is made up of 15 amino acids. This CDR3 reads CASSYEPGKRETQYF. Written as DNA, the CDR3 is TGTGCCAGCAGTTACGAGCCAGGGAAAAGGGAGACCCAGTACTTC.

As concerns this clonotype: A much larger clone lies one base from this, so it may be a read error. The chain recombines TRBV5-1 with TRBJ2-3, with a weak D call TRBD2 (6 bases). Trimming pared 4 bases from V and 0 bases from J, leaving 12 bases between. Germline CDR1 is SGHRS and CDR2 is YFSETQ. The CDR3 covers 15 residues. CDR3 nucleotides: TGCGCCAGCAGCCGCGGGGTTAGTAGCACAGATACGCAGTATTTT. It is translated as CASSRGVSSTDTQYF.

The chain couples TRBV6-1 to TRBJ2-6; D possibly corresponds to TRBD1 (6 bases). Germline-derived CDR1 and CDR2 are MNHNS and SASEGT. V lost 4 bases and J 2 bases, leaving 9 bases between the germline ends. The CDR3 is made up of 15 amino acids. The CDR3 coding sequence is TGTGCCAGCAGTGGGAACAGGGCTGGGGCCAACGTCCTGACTTTC. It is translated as CASSGNRAGANVLTF.

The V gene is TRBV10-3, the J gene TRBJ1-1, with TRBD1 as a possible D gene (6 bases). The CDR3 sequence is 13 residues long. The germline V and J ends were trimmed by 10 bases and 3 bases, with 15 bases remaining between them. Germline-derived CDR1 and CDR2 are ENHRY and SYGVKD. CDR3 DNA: TGTGCCACAAGACAGGCCACACACACTGAAGCTTTCTTT. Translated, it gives CATRQATHTEAFF.

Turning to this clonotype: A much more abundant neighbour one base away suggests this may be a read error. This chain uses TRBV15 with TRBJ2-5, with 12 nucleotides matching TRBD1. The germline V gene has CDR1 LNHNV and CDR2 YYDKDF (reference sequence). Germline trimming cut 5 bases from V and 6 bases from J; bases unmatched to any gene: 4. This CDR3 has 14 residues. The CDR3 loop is CATSGTGGGKTQYF. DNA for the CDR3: TGTGCCACCAGCGGGACAGGGGGCGGGAAGACCCAGTACTTC.

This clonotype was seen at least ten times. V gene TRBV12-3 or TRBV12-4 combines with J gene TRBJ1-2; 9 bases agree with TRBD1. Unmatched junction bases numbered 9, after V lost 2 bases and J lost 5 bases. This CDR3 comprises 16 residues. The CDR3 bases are TGTGCCAGCAGTTTATCAGGACAGGGGATTGGTTATGGCTACACCTTC. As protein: CASSLSGQGIGYGYTF.

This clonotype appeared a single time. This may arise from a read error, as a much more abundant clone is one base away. In DNA form, the CDR3 reads TGCAGTGCTGGTGTTGCTAGCGGGGACGATACGCAGTATTTT. Protein product: CSAGVASGDDTQYF. The gene calls are TRBV20-1 and TRBJ2-3; the match to TRBD2 covers 9 bases. The CDR3 runs to 14 residues. From germline, CDR1 is DFQATT and CDR2 SNEGSKA (reference sequence). V shed 5 bases, J shed 6 bases, and the junction held 9 bases outside the gene matches.

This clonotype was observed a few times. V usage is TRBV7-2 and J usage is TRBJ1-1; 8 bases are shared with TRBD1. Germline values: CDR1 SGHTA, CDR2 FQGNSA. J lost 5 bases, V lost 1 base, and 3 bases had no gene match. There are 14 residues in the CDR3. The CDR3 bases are TGTGCCAGCAGCTTAGGGAGGACAGGGACTGAAGCTTTCTTT. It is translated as CASSLGRTGTEAFF. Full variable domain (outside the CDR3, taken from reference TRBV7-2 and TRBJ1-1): GAGVSQSPSNKVTEKGKDVELRCDPISGHTALYWYRQSLGQGLEFLIYFQGNSAPDKSGLPSDRFSAERTGGSVSTLTIQRTQQEDSAVYLCASSLGRTGTEAFFGQGTRLTVV.

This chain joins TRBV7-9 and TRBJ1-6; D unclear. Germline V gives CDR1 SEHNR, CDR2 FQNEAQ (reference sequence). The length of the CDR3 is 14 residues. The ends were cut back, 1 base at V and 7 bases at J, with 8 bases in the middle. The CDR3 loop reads CASSLEHQNSPLHF. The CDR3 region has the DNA TGTGCCAGCAGCTTAGAACACCAAAATTCACCCCTCCACTTT.

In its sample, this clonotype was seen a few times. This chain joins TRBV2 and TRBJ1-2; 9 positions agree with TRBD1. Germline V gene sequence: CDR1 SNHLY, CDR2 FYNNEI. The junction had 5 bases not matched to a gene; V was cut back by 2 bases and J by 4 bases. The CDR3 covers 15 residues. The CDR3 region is CASSELTGGVYGYTF. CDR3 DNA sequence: TGTGCCAGCAGTGAATTAACAGGGGGCGTCTATGGCTACACCTTC.